The source of this TCR beta chain is a study of T cell clonotyping in hematopoietic cell transplantation. Concerning this clone itself: Its antigen is as yet unknown.

Regarding the study as a whole: Pathologically expanded recipient clonotypes increased progressively from day 30 to day 180 as diversity fell.

The CDR3 has 14 amino acids. V gave up 6 bases and J gave up 2 bases, with 13 bases separating them. Germline CDR1 and CDR2: MNHEY and SVGAGI. Repertoires were generated with immunoSEQ multiplex PCR, while TCRdb's copy carries only in-frame clones and drops some. The sample records over 10,000 clones, about half being singletons. This receptor was obtained from a man aged 45-65 years in good health. Some clones in this sample may be carry-over from other donors' samples. The chain couples TRBV6-5 to TRBJ1-2; possible D gene TRBD1, 5 bases. The sequenced material came from peripheral blood mononuclear cells. The CDR3 loop is CASSPRDGNYGYTF. The CDR3 bases are TGTGCCAGCAGCCCTCGGGACGGAAACTATGGCTACACCTTC.